The 4 T cell receptor beta chains in this list originate from one sample, sequenced in a study of response to subunit inactivated influenza vaccine. Each CDR3 protein gets one entry after TCRdb re-called the RT-PCR reads with MiXCR. The sample records about 580,000 distinct CDR3 sequences, about 14% being singletons. This specimen was PBMCs from blood, taken 11 to 12 days after vaccination. These receptors all come from a man over 45 who received an inactivated influenza vaccine.

Many counts were recorded for this clonotype. The chain is built from TRBV12-5 and TRBJ1-3; weak D call: TRBD1 (6 bases). CDR1 is LGHNT, CDR2 FRNRAP, per germline. Trimming removed 7 bases from V and 2 bases from J, with 12 bases in between. This CDR3 contains 14 residues. CDR3 in amino acids: CASASGAAGNTIYF. The CDR3, as DNA: TGTGCTAGTGCCTCGGGGGCGGCTGGAAACACCATATATTTT.

V usage is TRBV5-4 and J usage is TRBJ1-1, with 8 bases lining up with TRBD1. Germline loops: CDR1 SGHNT, CDR2 YYREEE (reference sequence). CDR3 length: 14 residues. The ends lost 4 bases at V and 3 bases at J; junction bases unmatched: 5. The CDR3 region is CASSLTGVYTEAFF. The CDR3 coding sequence is TGTGCCAGCAGCCTGACAGGGGTTTACACTGAAGCTTTCTTT.

This chain's CDR3 is CASSPSQLDTQYF. DNA for the CDR3: TGTGCCAGCAGCCCAAGCCAGTTGGATACGCAGTATTTT. The chain employs TRBV7-9 and TRBJ2-3; the D is unclear. The CDR3 loop spans 13 amino acids. V lost 5 bases to trimming and J lost 6 bases, with 12 bases between them. The germline gives CDR1 SEHNR, CDR2 FQNEAQ (reference sequence). Based on the CDR3 plus reference TRBV7-9 and TRBJ2-3, the full variable domain is DTGVSQNPRHKITKRGQNVTFRCDPISEHNRLYWYRQTLGQGPEFLTYFQNEAQLEKSRLLSDRFSAERPKGSFSTLEIQRTEQGDSAMYLCASSPSQLDTQYFGPGTRLTVL.

The rearrangement joins TRBV7-9 to TRBJ2-2; the D is unclear. Trimming stripped 2 bases from V and 0 bases from J, with 10 bases between. The CDR3 is 16 amino acids. CDR1 and CDR2 from the germline V gene are SEHNR and FQNEAQ (reference sequence). This chain's CDR3 is CASSLSPVANTGELFF. The CDR3 DNA is TGTGCCAGCAGCTTATCCCCTGTCGCGAACACCGGGGAGCTGTTTTTT.